The 6 T cell receptor beta chains listed next were all sequenced from one sample in a study of response to subunit inactivated influenza vaccine. One entry per CDR3 protein results from TCRdb running MiXCR on the RT-PCR reads. The sample lists around 170,000 distinct CDR3 sequences; roughly a tenth were seen once. Sequenced material: CD8+ T cells sorted from PBMCs, taken around 25 months after vaccination. These receptors were obtained from a man in his fifties or sixties who received an inactivated influenza vaccine.

This clonotype was seen more than once but under ten times. V gene TRBV7-9 combines with J gene TRBJ2-1; TRBD2 agrees at 8 bases. The germline V gene encodes CDR1 SEHNR and CDR2 FQNEAQ (reference sequence). This CDR3 comprises 13 residues. V trimming: 8 bases; J trimming: 4 bases; junction bases outside the gene matches: 4. This CDR3 reads CASSSGGYNEQFF. DNA for the CDR3: TGTGCCAGCTCCTCGGGGGGGTACAATGAGCAGTTCTTC.

This clonotype has a count of ten or more. J is TRBJ1-1 and V is TRBV6-6; D ambiguous. Trimming pared 2 bases from V and 8 bases from J, leaving 12 bases between. Germline CDR1 is MNHNY and CDR2 is SVGAGI (reference sequence). The CDR3 covers 13 residues. The CDR3 loop reads CASSYVPAGEAFF. CDR3 bases: TGTGCCAGCAGTTACGTACCGGCGGGGGAAGCTTTCTTT.

This clonotype was detected ten times or more. CDR3 bases: TGCAGTGCAACGATAGAAAGCACAGATACGCAGTATTTT. It translates to CSATIESTDTQYF. V and J are TRBV20-1 and TRBJ2-3; D ambiguous. Germline V lookup: CDR1 DFQATT, CDR2 SNEGSKA (reference sequence). V lost 6 bases, J lost 0 bases, and 10 bases lay in between. This CDR3 has 13 residues.

This clonotype was counted ten times or more. CDR3 protein: CASSFGGSSYNEQFF. CDR3 DNA sequence: TGTGCCAGCAGCTTTGGAGGGAGCTCCTACAATGAGCAGTTCTTC. The V call is TRBV5-6, the J call TRBJ2-1; D perhaps matches TRBD2 (6 bases). Trimming left V 2 bases short and J 0 bases short, with 9 bases between. Germline CDR1 and CDR2: SGHDT and YYEEEE. The CDR3 is 15 amino acids.

The table lists this clonotype with many counts. This rearrangement joins TRBV6-1 to TRBJ2-1; D not resolved. The germline V gene encodes CDR1 MNHNS and CDR2 SASEGT. Trimming cost V 6 bases and J 2 bases, with 8 bases left between them. The CDR3 totals 13 residues. CDR3 protein: CASREITYNEQFF. In nucleotides, the CDR3 is TGTGCCAGCAGAGAGATCACCTACAATGAGCAGTTCTTC.

A word on this clonotype: The junction departs from germline at one end; a sequencing error may be responsible. The DNA for the CDR3 is TGTACCAGCATCGCCAACCTGGGCGGGAGTACCTCAGATACGCAGTATTTT. Translated, it gives CTSIANLGGSTSDTQYF. This sequence joins TRBV9 and TRBJ2-3; 7 nucleotides agree with TRBD2. This CDR3 is built from 17 residues. The V gene's germline CDR1 is SGDLS and CDR2 YYNGEE.